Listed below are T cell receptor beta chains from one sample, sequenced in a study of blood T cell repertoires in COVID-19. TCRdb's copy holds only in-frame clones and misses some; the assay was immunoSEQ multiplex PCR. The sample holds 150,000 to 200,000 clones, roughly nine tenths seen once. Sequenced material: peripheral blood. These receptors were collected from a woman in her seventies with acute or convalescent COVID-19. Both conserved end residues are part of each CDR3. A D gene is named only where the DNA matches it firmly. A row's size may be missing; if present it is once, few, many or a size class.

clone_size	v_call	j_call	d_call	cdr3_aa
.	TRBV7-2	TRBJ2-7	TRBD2	CASTPRLAGGEQYF
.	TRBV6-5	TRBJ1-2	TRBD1	CASKWGQYYGYTF
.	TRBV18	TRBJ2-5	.	CASSRLGGRETQYF
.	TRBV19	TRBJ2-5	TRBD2	CASSITLSGRAGRETQYF
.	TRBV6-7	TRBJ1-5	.	CASSYTQVRGNQPQHF
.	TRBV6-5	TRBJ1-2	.	CASSYSSHRAGGYTF
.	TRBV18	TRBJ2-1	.	CASSPVSHGFDEQFF
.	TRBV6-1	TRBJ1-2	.	CASSEGSVGAYGYTF
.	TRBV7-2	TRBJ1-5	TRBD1	CASSFRTGLRGQPQHF
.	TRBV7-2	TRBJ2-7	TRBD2	CASSLVGSGIGGANEQYF
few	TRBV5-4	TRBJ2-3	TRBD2	CASSLGGLAGKDTQYF